The 27 T cell receptor beta chains below come from one sample, sequenced in a study of blood T cell repertoires in COVID-19. Assay: immunoSEQ multiplex PCR; the TCRdb copy retains only in-frame clones and omits some. The sample has 200,000 to 300,000 clones, approximately 80% seen once. Sequencing was performed on peripheral blood. The receptors originated from an elderly woman with COVID-19, enrolled during active disease.

This chain links TRBV5-1 with TRBJ1-2, with 7 bases aligning to TRBD1. Trimming cost V 4 bases and J 7 bases; bases outside gene matches: 13. Germline lookup yields CDR1 SGHRS and CDR2 YFSETQ. CDR3 length: 15 residues. The CDR3 reads CASSLYGTATSGYTF. The CDR3 DNA follows: TGCGCCAGCAGCCTCTACGGGACAGCAACTTCTGGCTACACCTTC.

The chain recombines TRBV18 with TRBJ1-4; D is undetermined. CDR3 length: 15 amino acids. Trimming cost V 2 bases and J 0 bases, with 7 bases left between them. Germline-derived CDR1 and CDR2 are KGHSH and LQKENI. The CDR3 is CASSPGGATNEKLFF. The CDR3 region has the DNA TGTGCCAGCTCACCAGGCGGAGCAACTAATGAAAAACTGTTTTTT.

This chain uses TRBV5-1 with TRBJ1-2, with D maybe TRBD1 (5 bases). Germline assignment: CDR1 SGHRS and CDR2 YFSETQ. V was trimmed by 0 bases and J by 3 bases, leaving 9 bases between them. The CDR3 contains 14 residues. The CDR3 protein is CASSLAGNDYGYTF. The CDR3 DNA follows: TGCGCCAGCAGCTTGGCAGGGAATGACTATGGCTACACCTTC.

DNA for the CDR3: TGTGCCAGCAGCCAAGATACGGGTTCCTATAATTCACCCCTCCACTTT. Translation: CASSQDTGSYNSPLHF. The chain carries TRBV3-1 (or the pseudogene TRBV3-2) and TRBJ1-6; D is uncertain. The CDR3 extends over 16 amino acids. V lost 0 bases and J lost 1, with 7 bases in between. CDR1 and CDR2 (germline): LGHDT, YNNKEL (reference sequence).

The CDR3 loop reads CASSPLDSYSPLHF. The CDR3 nucleotides read TGTGCCAGCAGTCCGTTGGACAGTTATTCACCCCTCCACTTT. The rearrangement uses TRBV6-5 and TRBJ1-6; maybe TRBD1 (6 bases). Trimming cost V 5 bases and J 8 bases, with 13 bases left between them. Germline V gene lookup returns CDR1 MNHEY and CDR2 SVGAGI. This CDR3 has 14 amino acids.

This chain joins TRBV4-2 and TRBJ2-5; D is unresolved. V lost 2 bases and J 5 bases, leaving 9 bases between the germline ends. The CDR3 totals 13 residues. In germline, CDR1 is LGHNA, CDR2 YNFKEQ. In DNA form, the CDR3 reads TGTGCCAGCAGCCAACAACTCGGGGAGACCCAGTACTTC. Translated, it gives CASSQQLGETQYF.

The chain uses TRBV7-9 and TRBJ2-1, with 15 bases aligning to TRBD2. This CDR3 comprises 16 residues. V was clipped by 2 bases and J by 6 bases; unmatched bases: 2. Germline V gene sequence: CDR1 SEHNR, CDR2 FQNEAQ (reference sequence). The CDR3 nucleotides read TGTGCCAGCAGCTTAATGGGACTAGCGGGGGGCAATGAGCAGTTCTTC. This translates into CASSLMGLAGGNEQFF.

The V and J genes are TRBV19 and TRBJ1-1; 7 bases align to TRBD1. This CDR3 is built from 15 residues. CDR1 is LNHDA, CDR2 SQIVND, per germline (reference sequence). Germline trimming cut 1 base from V and 3 bases from J; bases unmatched to any gene: 5. CDR3 bases: TGTGCCAGTAGTATAGGATCGACAGGGCACACTGAAGCTTTCTTT. Amino acid sequence: CASSIGSTGHTEAFF. The complete variable domain, with remaining parts taken from reference TRBV19 and TRBJ1-1, reads DGGITQSPKYLFRKEGQNVTLSCEQNLNHDAMYWYRQDPGQGLRLIYYSQIVNDFQKGDIAEGYSVSREKKESFPLTVTSAQKNPTAFYLCASSIGSTGHTEAFFGQGTRLTVV.

V gene TRBV19 combines with J gene TRBJ2-6; 7 nucleotides match TRBD1. After removal of 3 bases from V and 0 bases from J, the junction contained 5 bases not matched to a gene. CDR1 LNHDA and CDR2 SQIVND come from the germline V gene (reference sequence). The CDR3 length is 17 residues. In nucleotides, the CDR3 is TGTGCCAGTAGTATGCGACAGGGAAACTCTGGGGCCAACGTCCTGACTTTC. It codes for CASSMRQGNSGANVLTF.

The rearrangement uses TRBV18 and TRBJ1-2; no clear D gene. The CDR3 totals 13 residues. The V gene lost 3 bases and the J gene lost 7 bases, with 12 bases spanning the gap. Germline assignment: CDR1 KGHSH and CDR2 LQKENI. The CDR3 region is CASSPAADSGYTF. The CDR3 DNA follows: TGTGCCAGCTCACCCGCGGCAGATAGTGGCTACACCTTC.

This clone has a single count. V and J are TRBV30 and TRBJ2-2, with D perhaps matching TRBD2 (6 bases). Germline CDR1 reads GTSNPN; CDR2 reads SVGIG (reference sequence). Trimming removed 2 bases at V and 3 bases at J, with 16 bases between. The CDR3 loop spans 16 amino acids. CDR3 protein: CAWSKAGGEYTGELFF. The CDR3 bases are TGTGCCTGGAGTAAGGCAGGAGGGGAGTACACCGGGGAGCTGTTTTTT. Looking up the rest from reference TRBV30 and TRBJ2-2 gives the full variable domain: SQTIHQWPATLVQPVGSPLSLECTVEGTSNPNLYWYRQAAGRGLQLLFYSVGIGQISSEVPQNLSASRPQDRQFILSSKKLLLSDSGFYLCAWSKAGGEYTGELFFGEGSRLTVL.

The chain combines TRBV5-1 with TRBJ2-5, with TRBD2 matching 9 bases. J gave up 7 bases and V 4 bases, and 11 bases lay outside the gene matches. Germline V lookup: CDR1 SGHRS, CDR2 YFSETQ. CDR3 length: 15 residues. The CDR3 sequence: CASSTLAGAARTQYF. CDR3 bases: TGCGCCAGCAGCACCTTAGCGGGAGCGGCTCGGACCCAGTACTTC.

For the CDR3, the DNA is TGCAGCGTTGAAGGTTATAGCGGCAATGAGCAGTTCTTC. This sequence encodes CSVEGYSGNEQFF. V is TRBV29-1 and J is TRBJ2-1, with D possibly being TRBD2 (6 bases). The CDR3 consists of 13 residues. The V end lost 1 base, the J end lost 6 bases, and 10 bases lay between the germline ends. Germline V gene sequence: CDR1 SQVTM, CDR2 ANQGSEA.

This clone appeared a few times. The chain is built from TRBV7-6 and TRBJ2-7, with unresolved D. The CDR3 runs 15 residues. The V gene's germline CDR1 is SGHVS and CDR2 FNYEAQ. Trimming cost V 1 base and J 7 bases, with 17 bases left between them. The CDR3 sequence is CASSLGRSVRWEQYF. CDR3 bases: TGTGCCAGCAGCTTAGGGCGGAGCGTACGGTGGGAGCAGTACTTC.

This clone was found once. V and J are TRBV12-5 and TRBJ2-5; D is possibly TRBD2 (5 bases). The CDR3 spans 15 residues. The germline gives CDR1 LGHNT, CDR2 FRNRAP. V was pared by 4 bases and J by 5 bases, with 17 bases between. The CDR3 DNA is TGTGCTAGTGGTTCATCATCTTATAGCGCCGAGACCCAGTACTTC. This gives the protein CASGSSSYSAETQYF.

The chain joins TRBV30 to TRBJ1-1; perhaps TRBD1 as D (6 bases). Germline V CDR1 and CDR2: GTSNPN, SVGIG (reference sequence). Trimming left V 4 bases short and J 0 bases short, with 12 bases between. This CDR3 is 14 amino acids long. CDR3 DNA: TGTGCCTGGAACTACAGGGTCATGAACACTGAAGCTTTCTTT. It yields the protein CAWNYRVMNTEAFF.

V is TRBV28 and J is TRBJ2-7; 10 bases match TRBD1. Germline V gene data show CDR1 as MDHEN and CDR2 as SYDVKM. The J segment lost 3 bases and the V segment lost 4 bases, leaving 3 bases of the junction unmatched. The CDR3 has 14 residues. CDR3 nucleotides: TGTGCCAGCAGTTCTGGGGACAGGGGCTACGAGCAGTACTTC. It yields the protein CASSSGDRGYEQYF.

This clone appeared a few times. This chain joins TRBV24-1 and TRBJ1-2; D may be TRBD1 (6 bases). Germline CDR1 KGHDR, CDR2 SFDVKD. The CDR3 covers 14 residues. Between the trimmed V and J ends, which lost 5 bases and 7 bases, there was a span of 16 bases. This chain's CDR3 is CATSAGEGDGGYTF. The CDR3 nucleotides are TGTGCCACCAGTGCGGGGGAGGGGGACGGTGGCTACACCTTC.

This clone was picked up one time. The chain links TRBV5-4 to TRBJ2-6, with TRBD2 as a possible D gene (5 bases). The CDR3 runs 16 residues. CDR1 is SGHNT, CDR2 YYREEE, per germline (reference sequence). The V gene lost 4 bases and the J gene lost 4 bases, with 15 bases spanning the gap. The CDR3 is CASSRDPTAGANVLTF. CDR3 sequence (DNA): TGTGCCAGCAGCCGGGATCCCACGGCGGGGGCCAACGTCCTGACTTTC.

This clone was detected only a few times. The chain is built from TRBV11-3 and TRBJ2-2; tentatively, D is TRBD1 (5 bases). This CDR3 region has 14 residues. The germline gives CDR1 SGHNT, CDR2 YENEEA. V dropped 6 bases and J dropped 1 base, with 9 bases sitting between them. The CDR3 here is CASRPTGNTGELFF. The CDR3, as DNA: TGTGCCAGCAGACCAACAGGGAACACCGGGGAGCTGTTTTTT.

The chain recombines TRBV19 with TRBJ2-4; TRBD2 might be the D (5 bases). This CDR3 is built from 15 residues. Germline V gene data show CDR1 as LNHDA and CDR2 as SQIVND (reference sequence). Between the trimmed V and J ends, which lost 5 bases and 3 bases, there was a span of 14 bases. For the CDR3, the DNA is TGTGCCAGTAGTCCTGGATCCGGAGGCAAAAACATTCAGTACTTC. Translating it yields CASSPGSGGKNIQYF. Full variable domain (rest looked up from reference TRBV19 and TRBJ2-4): DGGITQSPKYLFRKEGQNVTLSCEQNLNHDAMYWYRQDPGQGLRLIYYSQIVNDFQKGDIAEGYSVSREKKESFPLTVTSAQKNPTAFYLCASSPGSGGKNIQYFGAGTRLSVL.

This rearrangement joins TRBV19 to TRBJ1-5, with D possibly matching TRBD1 (5 bases). The germline CDR1 and CDR2 sequences are LNHDA and SQIVND (reference sequence). The CDR3 extends over 13 amino acids. Deletions cut 10 bases from V and 6 bases from J, with 16 bases between. CDR3 nucleotide sequence: TGTGCCACCTCCGGCCAGGGTCCTCAGCCCCAGCATTTT. It encodes CATSGQGPQPQHF.

J is TRBJ1-1 and V is TRBV6-5; D might be TRBD1 (5 bases). This CDR3 region has 12 residues. Germline CDR1 is MNHEY and CDR2 is SVGAGI. Trimming pared 5 bases from V and 9 bases from J, leaving 13 bases between. CDR3 nucleotide sequence: TGTGCCAGCAGTCTCACAGGCGATAAAGCTTTCTTT. This encodes CASSLTGDKAFF.

This clone was seen a handful of times. V gene TRBV19 combines with J gene TRBJ1-4; the D is unclear. This CDR3 spans 15 amino acids. Germline-derived CDR1 and CDR2 are LNHDA and SQIVND (reference sequence). With 1 base removed from V and 4 bases from J, the gap between germline ends came to 10 bases. In DNA form, the CDR3 reads TGTGCCAGTAGTATAGGCGGCACTTATAATGAAAAACTGTTTTTT. This translates into CASSIGGTYNEKLFF.

This chain links TRBV15 with TRBJ2-3; 11 nucleotides align to TRBD1. Germline V gene sequence: CDR1 LNHNV, CDR2 YYDKDF (reference sequence). CDR3 length: 17 amino acids. The trim removed 0 bases at V and 7 bases at J, leaving 9 bases unmatched. The DNA for the CDR3 is TGTGCCACCAGCAGAGATCTGGACAGGGGGCCCTCAAATACGCAGTATTTT. It specifies CATSRDLDRGPSNTQYF. The full variable domain, its missing parts supplied by reference TRBV15 and TRBJ2-3, is DAMVIQNPRYQVTQFGKPVTLSCSQTLNHNVMYWYQQKSSQAPKLLFHYYDKDFNNEADTPDNFQSRRPNTSFCFLDIRSPGLGDTAMYLCATSRDLDRGPSNTQYFGPGTRLTVL.

The J gene is TRBJ2-7, the V gene TRBV19; 11 bases fit TRBD1. V lost 3 bases, J lost 3 bases, and 4 bases stayed unmatched. Germline CDR1 and CDR2: LNHDA and SQIVND (reference sequence). This CDR3 region has 15 residues. In nucleotides, the CDR3 is TGTGCCAGTAGTATCGCCGGGACAGGGGGCTACGAGCAGTACTTC. Protein sequence: CASSIAGTGGYEQYF. The full variable domain, in which reference TRBV19 and TRBJ2-7 provide the parts outside the CDR3, is DGGITQSPKYLFRKEGQNVTLSCEQNLNHDAMYWYRQDPGQGLRLIYYSQIVNDFQKGDIAEGYSVSREKKESFPLTVTSAQKNPTAFYLCASSIAGTGGYEQYFGPGTRLTVT.

V and J are TRBV15 and TRBJ1-1, with D hard to call. Germline CDR1 reads LNHNV; CDR2 reads YYDKDF (reference sequence). The CDR3 length is 15 residues. Deletions cut 0 bases from V and 5 bases from J, with 13 bases between. In DNA, the CDR3 is TGTGCCACCAGCAGAGATCAGCCGGGTGTGACTGAAGCTTTCTTT. It specifies CATSRDQPGVTEAFF.